These T cell receptor beta chains were read from a single sample in a study of cytomegalovirus exposure and HLA in healthy donors. Profiled with immunoSEQ multiplex PCR; TCRdb holds only in-frame clones, not every one. The table shows about 160,000 clones, with 70% to 85% occurring only once. What was sequenced was PBMCs. The receptor source for this set is a man aged 25-45 years in good health and CMV-seropositive. Each CDR3 is given without its conserved first and last residue.

ASSPRQGRSPLH	TRBV13	TRBJ1-6
ASSLSLSYEQY	TRBV27	TRBJ2-7
ASSPLAFQGDGYT	TRBV18	TRBJ1-2
ASSLFQGNTEAF	TRBV5-1	TRBJ1-1
ASSWGGSYEQY	TRBV7-6	TRBJ2-7
ASSKQGTNQPQH	TRBV19	TRBJ1-5
ASSLDRLYQPQH	TRBV6-5	TRBJ1-5
ASSPRGTGTDTQY	TRBV5-4	TRBJ2-3
ASTEREGGIYGYT	TRBV25-1	TRBJ1-2
ASGLFLQPQH	TRBV12-5	TRBJ1-5
ASSSSTDSYEQY	TRBV5-1	TRBJ2-7
ASRTGEDTEAF	TRBV9	TRBJ1-1
ASSERSGGLPQH	TRBV2	TRBJ1-5
ASSQESSYNEQF	TRBV2	TRBJ2-1
ASKPGHNSPLH	TRBV6-1	TRBJ1-6
ASSRLAGGPY	TRBV2	TRBJ2-5
ASSPQLGTDTQY	TRBV18	TRBJ2-3
ASSKQRGARYEQY	TRBV6-6	TRBJ2-7
ASSQGDGQGPYEQY	TRBV4-1	TRBJ2-7
ASSYMGGTEAF	TRBV5-1	TRBJ1-1
ASSSDRDRGTGELF	TRBV11-2	TRBJ2-2
ASSPAGGWTDTQY	TRBV7-9	TRBJ2-3
ASSRVQPYEQY	TRBV5-6	TRBJ2-7